This note documents a single TCR beta chain sequence. As yet, its antigen is unknown. Trimming removed 2 bases at V and 3 bases at J, with 10 bases between. This CDR3 has 14 residues. Per the germline V gene, CDR1 is MNHEY and CDR2 is SVGAGI. This sample was included in a study of beta chain features in type 1 diabetes. Study observations and caveats: PCR might favor shorter templates, but any such skew would affect patients and controls equally. No resolution was reached here on whether HLA type influences TCRB rearrangement. Type 1 diabetes patients had fewer VDJ junction insertions and more deletions. Shortening of TCRB CDR3s, moderate but significant, appeared in all four CD4+ subsets of Type 1 diabetes patients.

Expressed TCRB transcripts were sequenced, since all the RNA that had been isolated was reverse transcribed. Generated by immunoSEQ multiplex PCR, the TCRdb table keeps only in-frame clones and is missing some. Of 150,000 to 190,000 clones listed, approximately 10% are singletons. The chain links TRBV6-5 to TRBJ1-1; possibly TRBD1 for D (6 bases). The clonotype comes from a man between 25 and 39 years old with type 1 diabetes. Material for sequencing was central memory CD4+ T cells from blood. The CDR3 nucleotides are TGTGCCAGCAGTTACAGGGAGGGGGACACTGAAGCTTTCTTT. Its protein is CASSYREGDTEAFF.